This record covers a single T cell receptor beta chain. The sample belongs to a study of graft-versus-host responses after intestinal transplantation. Study in general: Recipients across the board were started on anti-thymocyte globulin induction, then kept on tacrolimus and steroids for about 3 years.

Study-level findings and limits: Allografts from individuals with graft-donor T cell macrochimerism displayed high graft-versus-host to host-versus-graft clonal ratios.

Labeling with CFSE marked about 200,000 responder cells, which were plated with about 200,000 irradiated, violet-dye-labeled stimulator cells. Researchers sorted proliferating CFSE-low CD3+CD4+ and CD3+CD8+ responders once the reaction had finished. The protocol was immunoSEQ multiplex PCR, while the TCRdb copy is restricted to in-frame clones and leaves out a portion. The repertoire holds about 21,000 clones, with 33% as singletons. Specimen: alloreactive CD8+ T cells from a mixed lymphocyte reaction culture, collected before intestinal transplant. Described subset: CFSE-low proliferating T cells sorted from roughly six-day pre-transplant mixed lymphocyte reaction (GvH or HvG direction). This sequence was found in a human patient who received an intestinal transplant.

CDR3 DNA: TGTGCCAGCAGCGTCGAGTTAGCGGGAATCTCCTACAATGAGCAGTTCTTC. Its translation is CASSVELAGISYNEQFF. The V gene is TRBV2, the J gene TRBJ2-1; 8 bases map to TRBD2. The CDR3 sequence is 17 residues long. The trim removed 6 bases at V and 0 bases at J, leaving 10 bases unmatched. CDR1 and CDR2 from the germline V gene are SNHLY and FYNNEI.